Below, one T cell receptor (beta chain) is given with its context. Its target is not known. V was pared by 8 bases and J by 3 bases, with 14 bases between. The CDR3 consists of 13 residues. Germline V lookup: CDR1 SGHVS, CDR2 FQNEAQ. This entry comes from a study of cytomegalovirus exposure and HLA in healthy donors. Regarding the study as a whole: Later analysis identified a missense DCLRE1C variant that was linked to TCR beta V- and J-gene trimming. In a later analysis, compared with equally common non-associated chains, HLA-associated beta chains were more expanded. CMV serostatus was the only recorded immune exposure for donors.

Both 60 Vbeta primers and 13 Jbeta primers went into the PCR. Only in-frame clones appear in the TCRdb table, and some are missing; sequencing was by immunoSEQ multiplex PCR. This sample yields around 180,000 clones, of which 84% are seen a single time; about 0.25% belongs to the top ten. The source of this sequence is a boy between 10 and 17 years old in good health and CMV-seronegative. The chain has TRBV7-8 and TRBJ2-7; D may be TRBD2 (6 bases). Sequencing was done on a sample of PBMCs. In nucleotides, the CDR3 is TGTGCCAGCTCCCCGGGACTCTACTACGAGCAGTACTTC. This encodes CASSPGLYYEQYF.